The 8 T cell receptor beta chains below all came from one sample that was sequenced in a study of cytomegalovirus exposure and HLA in healthy donors. Vbeta (60) and Jbeta (13) primers were used in the PCR. Profiled with immunoSEQ multiplex PCR; TCRdb holds only in-frame clones, not every one. Of under 250,000 clones detected, over 70% appear once; the ten largest clones hold roughly 0.7%. Sequenced material: PBMCs. The receptors derive from a boy aged 2 to 9 in good health and CMV-seronegative.

The V gene is TRBV4-1, the J gene TRBJ1-1; 8 nucleotides line up with TRBD1. CDR1 and CDR2 from the germline V gene are MGHRA and YSYEKL. The V gene end was trimmed by 3 bases and the J gene end by 7 bases; junction bases not matched to a gene: 4. The CDR3 has 13 residues. CDR3 region: CASSQLTGGEAFF. As DNA, the CDR3 is TGCGCCAGCAGCCAGCTCACAGGGGGTGAAGCTTTCTTT.

This clone occurred once. The genes are TRBV5-6 and TRBJ2-1, with no clear D. The germline V gene encodes CDR1 SGHDT and CDR2 YYEEEE. Trimming stripped 2 bases from V and 7 bases from J, with 7 bases between. The CDR3 loop spans 12 amino acids. The CDR3, as DNA: TGTGCCAGCAGCTTTTTAGTAAATGAGCAGTTCTTC. Translated: CASSFLVNEQFF.

The rearrangement joins TRBV11-2 to TRBJ2-3; 8 bases map to TRBD2. The CDR3 extends over 15 amino acids. With 6 bases clipped from V and 6 bases from J, the junction kept 11 bases outside the gene matches. Germline V gene lookup returns CDR1 SGHAT and CDR2 FQNNGV. The CDR3 protein is CASRLNRGGMDTQYF. The CDR3 DNA sequence: TGTGCCAGCAGGCTTAATCGGGGGGGGATGGATACGCAGTATTTT.

In DNA form, the CDR3 reads TGTGCCAGCAGCCAGGGACAGGGGGCCCTATTTAACTATGGCTACACCTTC. Translated: CASSQGQGALFNYGYTF. The V and J genes are TRBV11-2 and TRBJ1-2; 12 bases are shared with TRBD1. The CDR3 runs 17 residues. Germline V gene sequence: CDR1 SGHAT, CDR2 FQNNGV. V lost 5 bases, J lost 1 base, and 8 bases stayed unmatched.

The rearrangement joins TRBV7-3 to TRBJ2-7; D might be TRBD1 (6 bases). This CDR3 is 12 amino acids long. Deletions cut 4 bases from V and 4 bases from J, with 8 bases between. Looked up from germline, CDR1 is SGHTA and CDR2 is FQGTGA. CDR3 loop: CASSSTGYEQYF. The CDR3 bases are TGTGCCAGCAGCTCGACAGGTTACGAGCAGTACTTC.

This clone appeared a single time. V and J are TRBV9 and TRBJ1-4; tentatively, D is TRBD1 (6 bases). This CDR3 has 16 amino acids. Per the germline V gene, CDR1 is SGDLS and CDR2 is YYNGEE. The V end was cut by 4 bases, the J end by 0 bases, with 13 bases between. The CDR3 spells CASSPRQAATNEKLFF. The CDR3 DNA reads as TGTGCCAGCAGCCCCCGACAGGCCGCAACTAATGAAAAACTGTTTTTT. Based on the CDR3 plus reference TRBV9 and TRBJ1-4, the full variable domain is DSGVTQTPKHLITATGQRVTLRCSPRSGDLSVYWYQQSLDQGLQFLIQYYNGEERAKGNILERFSAQQFPDLHSELNLSSLELGDSALYFCASSPRQAATNEKLFFGSGTQLSVL.

V is TRBV25-1 and J is TRBJ2-1; 13 nucleotides align to TRBD2. This CDR3 has 18 amino acids. V was clipped by 5 bases and J by 2 bases; unmatched bases: 9. CDR1 is MGHDK and CDR2 is SYGVNS in the germline V gene. DNA for the CDR3: TGTGCCAGCAGTATCCATGGGACTAGCGGGATTCCCTACAATGAGCAGTTCTTC. Protein sequence: CASSIHGTSGIPYNEQFF.

The chain recombines TRBV11-3 with TRBJ2-1; 9 positions match TRBD2. Germline V lookup: CDR1 SGHNT, CDR2 YENEEA. The CDR3 totals 16 residues. The junction had 9 bases not matched to a gene; V was cut back by 5 bases and J by 4 bases. For the CDR3, the DNA is TGTGCCAGCAGCCCCCAGTCGGCGGGAGGGTACAATGAGCAGTTCTTC. It codes for CASSPQSAGGYNEQFF.